The sequence of this T cell receptor beta chain was determined in a study of CD4+ T cells in melanoma. Findings and limits, study-wide: CD8+ T cell, macrophage and B cell function reportedly correlated with neoantigen-specific CD4+ T cells. Diverse differentiation states were reported for melanoma neoantigen-specific CD4+ T cells.

As to this clone: Its antigen is unidentified.

V dropped 5 bases and J dropped 2; count of bases not matched to a gene: 6. Per germline, CDR1 KGHSH and CDR2 LQKENI. This CDR3 has 15 residues. The method was immunoSEQ multiplex PCR; TCRdb's version includes in-frame clones alone and lacks a portion of them. The sample records some 21,000 clones, around 78% being singletons. The chain is built from TRBV18 and TRBJ2-3, with 8 bases lining up with TRBD2. This clonotype was sampled from a human donor with melanoma. CDR3 DNA sequence: TGTGCCAGCTCAGGGATAGCGGGACACACAGATACGCAGTATTTT. This gives the protein CASSGIAGHTDTQYF. The full variable domain, with the rest looked up from reference TRBV18 and TRBJ2-3, is NAGVMQNPRHLVRRRGQEARLRCSPMKGHSHVYWYRQLPEEGLKFMVYLQKENIIDESGMPKERFSAEFPKEGPSILRIQQVVRGDSAAYFCASSGIAGHTDTQYFGPGTRLTVL.